The TCR beta chain described here comes from a study of T cell repertoires in cytomegalovirus infection. Study summary: Indications came from public TCR beta signatures; they pointed to CMV infection and to a matching HLA type. Broader study findings: Identification of carriers of CMV plus the relevant HLA was performed using cumulative public TCR beta family frequency. Ex vivo responses were dominated by HLA-C-restricted CMV-specific TCR beta clonotypes.

TCRdb passed the reads through MiXCR, listing each CDR3 protein once. The table records about 740,000 distinct CDR3 sequences, 35% to 40% of them present only once. Worth noting for this clonotype: What it binds is unknown.

Germline V gene lookup returns CDR1 DFQATT and CDR2 SNEGSKA (reference sequence). V gave up 5 bases and J gave up 2 bases; unmatched junction bases: 6. The CDR3 loop spans 13 amino acids. Sequenced sample: PBMCs. The TCR comes from a human donor in good health (CMV status not recorded). Some clones in this sample may be carry-over from other donors' samples. The rearrangement links TRBV20-1 to TRBJ2-7, with 7 nucleotides matching TRBD2. Here the CDR3 DNA reads TGCAGTGCTGCGGGGGAAACCACCTACGAGCAGTACTTC. This gives the protein CSAAGETTYEQYF.